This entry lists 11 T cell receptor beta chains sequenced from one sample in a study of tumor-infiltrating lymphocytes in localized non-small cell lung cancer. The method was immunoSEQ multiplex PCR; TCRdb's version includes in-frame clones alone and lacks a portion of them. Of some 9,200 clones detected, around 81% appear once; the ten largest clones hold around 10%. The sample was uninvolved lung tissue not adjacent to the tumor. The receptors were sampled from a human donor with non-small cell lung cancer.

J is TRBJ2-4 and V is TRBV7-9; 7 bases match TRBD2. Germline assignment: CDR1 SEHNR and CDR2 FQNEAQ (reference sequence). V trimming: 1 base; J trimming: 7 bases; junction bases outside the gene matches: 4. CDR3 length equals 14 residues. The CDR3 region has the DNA TGTGCCAGCAGCTTAGGAGGGGAGGGGAACATTCAGTACTTC. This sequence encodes CASSLGGEGNIQYF.

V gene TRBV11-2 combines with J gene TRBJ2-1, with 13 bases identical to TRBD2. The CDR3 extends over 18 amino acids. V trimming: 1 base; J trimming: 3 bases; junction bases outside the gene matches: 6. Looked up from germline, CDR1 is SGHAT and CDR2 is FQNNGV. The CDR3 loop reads CASSLGRTSGRNYNEQFF. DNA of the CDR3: TGTGCCAGCAGCTTAGGTAGGACTAGCGGGAGAAACTACAATGAGCAGTTCTTC.

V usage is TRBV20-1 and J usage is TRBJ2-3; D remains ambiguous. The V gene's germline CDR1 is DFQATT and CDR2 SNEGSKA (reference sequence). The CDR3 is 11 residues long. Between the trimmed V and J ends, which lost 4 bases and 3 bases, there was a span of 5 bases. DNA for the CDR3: TGCAGTGCTATTTCAACAGATACGCAGTATTTT. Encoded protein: CSAISTDTQYF.

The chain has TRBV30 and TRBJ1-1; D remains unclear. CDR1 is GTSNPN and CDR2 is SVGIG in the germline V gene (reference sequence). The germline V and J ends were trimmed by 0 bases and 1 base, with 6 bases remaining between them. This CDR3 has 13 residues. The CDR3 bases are TGTGCCTGGAGTGTAGGAGGGAACACTGAAGCTTTCTTT. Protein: CAWSVGGNTEAFF.

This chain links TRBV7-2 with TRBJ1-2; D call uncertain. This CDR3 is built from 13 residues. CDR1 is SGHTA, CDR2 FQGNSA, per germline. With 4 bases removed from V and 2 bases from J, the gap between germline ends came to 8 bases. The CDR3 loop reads CASSSQINYGYTF. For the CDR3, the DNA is TGTGCCAGCAGCTCCCAGATCAACTATGGCTACACCTTC.

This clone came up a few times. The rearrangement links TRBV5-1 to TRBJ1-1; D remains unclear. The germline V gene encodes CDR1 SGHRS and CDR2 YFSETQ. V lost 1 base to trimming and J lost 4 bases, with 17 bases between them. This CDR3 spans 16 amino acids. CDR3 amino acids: CASSLQTEGLATEAFF. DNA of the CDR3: TGCGCCAGCAGCTTGCAAACGGAGGGCTTGGCCACTGAAGCTTTCTTT.

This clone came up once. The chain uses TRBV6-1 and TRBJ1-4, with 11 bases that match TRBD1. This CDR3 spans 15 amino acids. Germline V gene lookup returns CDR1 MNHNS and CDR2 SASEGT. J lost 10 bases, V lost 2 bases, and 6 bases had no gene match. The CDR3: CASSEPGQGEVKLFF. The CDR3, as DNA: TGTGCCAGCAGTGAACCGGGACAGGGGGAGGTAAAACTGTTTTTT.

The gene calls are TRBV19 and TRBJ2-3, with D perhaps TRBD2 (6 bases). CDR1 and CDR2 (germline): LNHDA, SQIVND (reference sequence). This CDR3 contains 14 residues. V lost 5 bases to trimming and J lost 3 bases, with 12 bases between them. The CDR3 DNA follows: TGTGCCAGTAGTTTGGGAGGCGGGACAGATACGCAGTATTTT. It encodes CASSLGGGTDTQYF.

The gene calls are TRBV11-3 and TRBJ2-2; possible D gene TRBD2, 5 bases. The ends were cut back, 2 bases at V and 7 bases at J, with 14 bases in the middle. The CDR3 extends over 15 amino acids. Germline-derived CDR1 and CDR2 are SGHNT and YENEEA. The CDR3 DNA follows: TGTGCCAGCAGCTTATACGGTAGCGAAGGCGGGGAGCTGTTTTTT. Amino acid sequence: CASSLYGSEGGELFF. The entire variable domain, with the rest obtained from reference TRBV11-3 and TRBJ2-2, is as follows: EAGVVQSPRYKIIEKKQPVAFWCNPISGHNTLYWYLQNLGQGPELLIRYENEEAVDDSQLPKDRFSAERLKGVDSTLKIQPAELGDSAVYLCASSLYGSEGGELFFGEGSRLTVL.

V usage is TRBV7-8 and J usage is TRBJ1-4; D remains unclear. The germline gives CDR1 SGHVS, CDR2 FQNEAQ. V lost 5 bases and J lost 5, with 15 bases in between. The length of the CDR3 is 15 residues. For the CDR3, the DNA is TGTGCCAGCAGCCCCAACAGCGGTGAGAATGAAAAACTGTTTTTT. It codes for CASSPNSGENEKLFF. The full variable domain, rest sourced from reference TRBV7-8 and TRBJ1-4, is GAGVSQSPRYKVAKRGQDVALRCDPISGHVSLFWYQQALGQGPEFLTYFQNEAQLDKSGLPSDRFFAERPEGSVSTLKIQRTQQEDSAVYLCASSPNSGENEKLFFGSGTQLSVL.

CDR3 DNA sequence: TGTGCCACCGGGGGCGGACACTACGAGCAGTACTTC. This gives the protein CATGGGHYEQYF. The V gene is TRBV10-3, the J gene TRBJ2-7, with D possibly being TRBD1 or TRBD2 (6 bases each). CDR3 length: 12 amino acids. The germline V and J ends were trimmed by 10 bases and 3 bases, with 13 bases remaining between them. CDR1 is ENHRY, CDR2 SYGVKD, per germline.